This T cell receptor beta chain originates from a study of OX40 agonist ivuxolimab in advanced cancers. General observations from the study: With doses of 0.1 to 3.0 mg/kg, CD4+ and CD8+ blood T cells had undergone clonal expansion by week 6. Researchers report that CD8+ T cells had, on average, more expanded clones than CD4+. Clonal expansion among partial responders at 0.1-3.0 mg/kg ranked near the lowest. The expanded peripheral T cells' antigen specificity was not determined.

This clone has more than one count but fewer than ten. As yet, its antigen is unknown. With 6 bases removed from V and 4 bases from J, the gap between germline ends came to 21 bases. This CDR3 region has 16 residues. Per the germline V gene, CDR1 is ENHRY and CDR2 is SYGVKD. Data came from immunoSEQ multiplex PCR; TCRdb stores just in-frame clones and leaves some out. Of roughly 91,000 clones in the sample, around 90% are singletons; the top ten hold 0.7% to 1%. V and J are TRBV10-3 and TRBJ1-1, with D possibly matching TRBD1 (5 bases). This sequence originates from an adult with an advanced solid tumor such as melanoma, head and neck, liver or kidney cancer. The input for sequencing was CD4+ or CD8+ T cells sorted from blood, taken in a trial of the OX40 agonist ivuxolimab. CDR3 in DNA: TGTGCCATCAGCGGTTTGCCCGCGGGGGAGGGCACTGAAGCTTTCTTT. As protein: CAISGLPAGEGTEAFF.